The clone carrying this T cell receptor beta chain was seen just once. Its antigen remains unknown. Produced via immunoSEQ multiplex PCR; TCRdb's table is partial and in-frame only. This repertoire shows 10,000 to 15,000 clones, more than 90% found once; its top ten account for about 2.3%. This sample stems from a study of neoadjuvant nivolumab and ipilimumab in lung cancer. Whole-study findings and limits: Only a small number of samples underwent TCR sequencing. Resected-tumor TCR richness correlated positively with pretherapy blood richness. Only a single major-pathologic-response sample was available for clonality analysis. Only two of four nivolumab-treated tumors gained richness and clonality by surgery.

Germline V gene lookup returns CDR1 SGDLS and CDR2 YYNGEE. The CDR3 covers 15 residues. V lost 0 bases to trimming and J lost 5 bases; unmatched junction nucleotides: 6. The gene calls are TRBV9 and TRBJ2-7, with 9 bases identical to TRBD2. Specimen: peripheral blood, collected after neoadjuvant nivolumab, alone or with ipilimumab, at or shortly before surgery. The receptor was derived from an adult with non-small cell lung cancer. CDR3 sequence (DNA): TGTGCCAGCAGCGTAGGTGTTAGCGGGAGTCACGAGCAGTACTTC. Translated: CASSVGVSGSHEQYF.